The T cell receptor beta chain described here comes from a study of T cells after yellow fever vaccination. Each CDR3 protein is one row after TCRdb ran MiXCR on the 5' RACE reads. The sample holds 42,000 or so distinct CDR3 sequences, roughly 7% seen once. Trimming cost V 3 bases and J 7 bases, with 14 bases left between them. CDR1 is LGHDT and CDR2 is YNNKEL in the germline V gene (reference sequence). This CDR3 comprises 14 residues. This clonotype was picked up many times. J is TRBJ2-3 and V is TRBV3-1, with D possibly being TRBD1 or TRBD2 (5 bases each). The origin of this receptor is a man aged 25 to 45 who received the YFV17D yellow fever vaccine. The specimen was CD8+ T cells not binding an NS4B(214-222) dextramer, sorted from PBMCs, collected 45 days after the yellow fever booster vaccination. The DNA for the CDR3 is TGTGCCAGCAGCCACGCCGGGACGGGTTATACGCAGTATTTT. Encoded protein: CASSHAGTGYTQYF.